The source of this T cell receptor beta chain is a study of PD-L1 blockade in urothelial cancer. The wider study: After treatment start, blood was analyzed at 3 weeks (second dose) and at 6 weeks.

Study results and limitations: Patients with below-median pretreatment blood clonality survived longer.

The time point here: peripheral blood 6 weeks after treatment start. Each patient gave between 1 and 8 samples of peripheral blood mononuclear cells, which were collected pretreatment and during treatment. This clone appeared once. Its antigen remains unknown. Assay used: immunoSEQ multiplex PCR; TCRdb lists only in-frame clones, some missing. The top ten hold approximately 3.8% of the sample, which has roughly 110,000 clones, less than 95% seen once. This TCR was sampled from a man between 60 and 70 years old with urothelial cancer. Material: PBMCs, obtained around atezolizumab (anti-PD-L1) treatment.

CDR3 coding DNA: TGTGCCAGCAGTACGGGACTGACCTACGAGCAGTACTTC. This encodes CASSTGLTYEQYF. The genes are TRBV6-5 and TRBJ2-7, with D possibly matching TRBD2 (6 bases). The CDR3 sequence is 13 residues long. The V gene lost 5 bases and the J gene lost 2 bases, with 10 bases spanning the gap. Germline V gene lookup returns CDR1 MNHEY and CDR2 SVGAGI.